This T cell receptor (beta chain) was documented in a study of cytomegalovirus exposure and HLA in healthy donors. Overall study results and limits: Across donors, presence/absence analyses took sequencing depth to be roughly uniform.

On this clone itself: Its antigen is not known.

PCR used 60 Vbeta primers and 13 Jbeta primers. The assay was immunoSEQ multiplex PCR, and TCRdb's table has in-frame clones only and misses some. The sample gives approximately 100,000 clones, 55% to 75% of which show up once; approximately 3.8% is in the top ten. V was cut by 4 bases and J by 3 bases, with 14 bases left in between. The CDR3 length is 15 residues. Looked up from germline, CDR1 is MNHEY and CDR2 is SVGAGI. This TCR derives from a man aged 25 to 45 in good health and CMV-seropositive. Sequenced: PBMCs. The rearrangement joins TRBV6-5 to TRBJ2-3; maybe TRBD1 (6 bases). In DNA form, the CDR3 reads TGTGCCAGCAGTTGGTCGGACAGAACAACAGATACGCAGTATTTT. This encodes CASSWSDRTTDTQYF.